This TCR beta chain was recovered during a study of shared clonotypes between healthy human individuals. Study-wide results and caveats: The study sampled only blood, and tissue repertoires likely differ. Between a handful of donors, naive CD4 clonotypes were shared at a level of about 5%.

This clone turned up a few times. Its antigen is unidentified. Positive CCR7 selection of CD45RO-negative cells yielded the naive CD8 cells, and terminally differentiated effector memory CD45RA+ cells were excluded. Donors comprised healthy HIV-negative adults lacking recent acute infections or vaccinations. The CDR3 runs to 15 residues. Germline CDR1 reads MDHEN; CDR2 reads SYDVKM. The V and J ends lost 6 bases and 4 bases respectively, with 16 bases between them. The deep-level immunoSEQ assay was used. The protocol was immunoSEQ multiplex PCR, while the TCRdb copy is restricted to in-frame clones and leaves out a portion. The sample yields some 2.1 million clones, over 85% seen once.

The rearrangement uses TRBV28 and TRBJ1-3; possible D gene TRBD1, 6 bases. The sequence derives from a man younger than 35 in good health. Some clones in this sample may be carry-over from other donors' samples. Material: naive CD8+ T cells from PBMCs. The CDR3 protein is CASRHMKGTGNTIYF. In DNA form, the CDR3 reads TGTGCCAGCAGACATATGAAGGGGACAGGAAACACCATATATTTT.